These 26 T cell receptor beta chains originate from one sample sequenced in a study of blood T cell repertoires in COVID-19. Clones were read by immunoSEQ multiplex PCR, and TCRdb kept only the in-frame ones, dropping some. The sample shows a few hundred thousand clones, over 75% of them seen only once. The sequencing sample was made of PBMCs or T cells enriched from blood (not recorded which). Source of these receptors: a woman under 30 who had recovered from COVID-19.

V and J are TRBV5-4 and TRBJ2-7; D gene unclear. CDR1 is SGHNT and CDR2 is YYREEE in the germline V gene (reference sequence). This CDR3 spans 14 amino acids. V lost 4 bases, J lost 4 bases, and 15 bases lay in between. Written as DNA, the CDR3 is TGTGCCAGCAGCGCACCCAGTGAGAGGTACGAGCAGTACTTC. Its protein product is CASSAPSERYEQYF. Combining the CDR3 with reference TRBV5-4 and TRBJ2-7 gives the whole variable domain ETGVTQSPTHLIKTRGQQVTLRCSSQSGHNTVSWYQQALGQGPQFIFQYYREEENGRGNFPPRFSGLQFPNYSSELNVNALELDDSALYLCASSAPSERYEQYFGPGTRLTVT.

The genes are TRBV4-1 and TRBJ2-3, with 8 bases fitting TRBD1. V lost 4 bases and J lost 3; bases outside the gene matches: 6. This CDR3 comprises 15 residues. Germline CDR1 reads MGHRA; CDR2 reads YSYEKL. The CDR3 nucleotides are TGCGCCAGCAGCCCAGACAGGGGCAGGACAGATACGCAGTATTTT. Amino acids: CASSPDRGRTDTQYF.

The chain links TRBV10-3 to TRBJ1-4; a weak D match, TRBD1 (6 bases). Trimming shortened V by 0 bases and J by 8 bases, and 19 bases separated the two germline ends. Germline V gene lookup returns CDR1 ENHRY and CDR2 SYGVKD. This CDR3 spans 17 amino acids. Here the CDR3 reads CAISESRDTGRAEKLFF. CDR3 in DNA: TGTGCCATCAGTGAGTCACGGGACACCGGTCGGGCGGAAAAACTGTTTTTT.

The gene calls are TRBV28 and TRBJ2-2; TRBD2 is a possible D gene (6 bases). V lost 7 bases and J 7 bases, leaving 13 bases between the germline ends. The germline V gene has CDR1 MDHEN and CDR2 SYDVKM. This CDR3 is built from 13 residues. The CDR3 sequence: CASKVGGYGELFF. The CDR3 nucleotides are TGTGCCAGCAAAGTGGGAGGTTACGGGGAGCTGTTTTTT.

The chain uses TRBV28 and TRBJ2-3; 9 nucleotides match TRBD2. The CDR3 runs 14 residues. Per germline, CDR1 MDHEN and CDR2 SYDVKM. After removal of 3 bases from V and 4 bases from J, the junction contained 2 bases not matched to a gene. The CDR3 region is CASSFEREADTQYF. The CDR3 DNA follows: TGTGCCAGCAGTTTCGAGCGGGAGGCAGATACGCAGTATTTT.

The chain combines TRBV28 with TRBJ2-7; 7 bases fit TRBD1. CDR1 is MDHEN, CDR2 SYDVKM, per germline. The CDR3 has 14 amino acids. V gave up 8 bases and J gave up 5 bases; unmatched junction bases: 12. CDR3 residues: CASGEGNRGHEQYF. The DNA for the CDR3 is TGTGCCAGCGGGGAAGGAAACAGGGGCCACGAGCAGTACTTC.

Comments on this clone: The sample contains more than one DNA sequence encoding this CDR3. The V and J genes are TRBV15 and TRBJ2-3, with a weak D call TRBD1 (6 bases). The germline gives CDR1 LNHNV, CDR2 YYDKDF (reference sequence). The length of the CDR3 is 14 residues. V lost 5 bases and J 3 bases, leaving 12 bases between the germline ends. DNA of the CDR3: TGTGCCACCAGCCGCAGGGGCGGAACAGATACGCAGTATTTT. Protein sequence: CATSRRGGTDTQYF.

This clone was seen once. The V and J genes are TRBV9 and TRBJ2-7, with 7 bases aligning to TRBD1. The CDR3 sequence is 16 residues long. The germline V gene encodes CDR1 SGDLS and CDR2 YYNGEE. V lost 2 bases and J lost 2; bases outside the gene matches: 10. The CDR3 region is CASSVDPGTATYEQYF. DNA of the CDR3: TGTGCCAGCAGCGTTGACCCCGGGACAGCAACCTACGAGCAGTACTTC.

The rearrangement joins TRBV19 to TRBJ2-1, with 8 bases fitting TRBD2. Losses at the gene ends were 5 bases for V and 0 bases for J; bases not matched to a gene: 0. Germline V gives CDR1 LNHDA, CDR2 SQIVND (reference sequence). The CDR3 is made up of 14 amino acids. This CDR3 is CASSLAGSYNEQFF. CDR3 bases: TGTGCCAGTAGTCTAGCGGGCTCCTACAATGAGCAGTTCTTC.

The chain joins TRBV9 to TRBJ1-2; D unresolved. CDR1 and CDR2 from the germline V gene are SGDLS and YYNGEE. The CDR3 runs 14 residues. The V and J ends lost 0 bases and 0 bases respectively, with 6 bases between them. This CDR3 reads CASSVASSNYGYTF. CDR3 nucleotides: TGTGCCAGCAGCGTAGCCTCCTCTAACTATGGCTACACCTTC. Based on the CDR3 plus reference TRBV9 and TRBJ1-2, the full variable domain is DSGVTQTPKHLITATGQRVTLRCSPRSGDLSVYWYQQSLDQGLQFLIQYYNGEERAKGNILERFSAQQFPDLHSELNLSSLELGDSALYFCASSVASSNYGYTFGSGTRLTVV.

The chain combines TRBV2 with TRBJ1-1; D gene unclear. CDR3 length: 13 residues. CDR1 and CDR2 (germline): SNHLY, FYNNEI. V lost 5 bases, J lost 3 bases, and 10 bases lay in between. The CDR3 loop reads CASSFEGYTEAFF. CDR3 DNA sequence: TGTGCCAGCAGTTTTGAGGGATACACTGAAGCTTTCTTT.

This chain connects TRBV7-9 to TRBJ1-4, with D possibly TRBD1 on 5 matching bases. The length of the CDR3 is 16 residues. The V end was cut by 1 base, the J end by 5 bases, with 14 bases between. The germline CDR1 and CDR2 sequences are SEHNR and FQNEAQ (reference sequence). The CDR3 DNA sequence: TGTGCCAGCAGCTTAGAGCACCAGGGCAGCAATGAAAAACTGTTTTTT. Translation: CASSLEHQGSNEKLFF.

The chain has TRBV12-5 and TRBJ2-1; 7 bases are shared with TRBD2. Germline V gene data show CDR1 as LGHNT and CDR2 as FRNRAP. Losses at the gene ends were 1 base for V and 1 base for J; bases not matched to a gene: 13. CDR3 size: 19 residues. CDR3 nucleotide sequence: TGTGCTAGTGGTTTGGCCCCCAGGTGGGGGGGGGAATCCTACAATGAGCAGTTCTTC. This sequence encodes CASGLAPRWGGESYNEQFF.

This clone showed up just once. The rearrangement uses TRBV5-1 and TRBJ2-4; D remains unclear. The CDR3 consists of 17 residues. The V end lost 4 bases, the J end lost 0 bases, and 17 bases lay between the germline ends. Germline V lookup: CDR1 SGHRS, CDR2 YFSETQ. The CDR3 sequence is CASSPSEFLVAKNIQYF. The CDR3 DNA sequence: TGCGCCAGCAGCCCCTCAGAATTCCTAGTAGCCAAAAACATTCAGTACTTC.

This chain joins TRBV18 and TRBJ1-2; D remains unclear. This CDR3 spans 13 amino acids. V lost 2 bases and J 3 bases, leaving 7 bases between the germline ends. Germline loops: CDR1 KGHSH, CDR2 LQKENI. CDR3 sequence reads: CASSPGRYYGYTF. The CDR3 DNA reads TGTGCCAGCTCACCAGGCAGGTACTATGGCTACACCTTC.

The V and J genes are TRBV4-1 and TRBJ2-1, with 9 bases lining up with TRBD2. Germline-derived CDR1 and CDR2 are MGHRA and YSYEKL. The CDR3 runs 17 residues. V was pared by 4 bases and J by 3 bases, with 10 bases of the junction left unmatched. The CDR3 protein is CASSPYTTSGYYNEQFF. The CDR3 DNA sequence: TGCGCCAGCAGCCCTTATACCACTAGCGGGTACTACAATGAGCAGTTCTTC.

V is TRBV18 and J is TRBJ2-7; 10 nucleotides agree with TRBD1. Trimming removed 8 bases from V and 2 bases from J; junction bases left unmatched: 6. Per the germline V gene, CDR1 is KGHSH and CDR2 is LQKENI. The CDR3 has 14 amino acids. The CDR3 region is CASARDRGPYEQYF. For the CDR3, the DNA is TGTGCCAGCGCCCGGGACAGGGGTCCCTACGAGCAGTACTTC.

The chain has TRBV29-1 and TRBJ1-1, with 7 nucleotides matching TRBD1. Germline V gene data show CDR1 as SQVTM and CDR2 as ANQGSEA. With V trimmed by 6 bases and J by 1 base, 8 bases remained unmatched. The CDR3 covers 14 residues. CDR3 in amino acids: CSVPTGIENTEAFF. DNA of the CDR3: TGCAGCGTACCGACAGGGATAGAGAACACTGAAGCTTTCTTT. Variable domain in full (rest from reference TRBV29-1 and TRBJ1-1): SAVISQKPSRDICQRGTSLTIQCQVDSQVTMMFWYRQQPGQSLTLIATANQGSEATYESGFVIDKFPISRPNLTFSTLTVSNMSPEDSSIYLCSVPTGIENTEAFFGQGTRLTVV.

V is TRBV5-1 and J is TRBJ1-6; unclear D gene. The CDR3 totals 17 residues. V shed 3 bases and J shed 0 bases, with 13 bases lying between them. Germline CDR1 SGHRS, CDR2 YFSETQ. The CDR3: CASSSKTLSSYNSPLHF. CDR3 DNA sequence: TGCGCCAGCAGCTCAAAAACGCTCAGCTCCTATAATTCACCCCTCCACTTT.

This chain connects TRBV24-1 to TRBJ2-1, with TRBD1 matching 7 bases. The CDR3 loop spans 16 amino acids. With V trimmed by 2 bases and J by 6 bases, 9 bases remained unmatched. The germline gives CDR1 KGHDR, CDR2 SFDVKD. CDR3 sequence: CATSDSGTAGVNEQFF. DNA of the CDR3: TGTGCCACCAGTGATTCCGGGACAGCAGGCGTCAATGAGCAGTTCTTC.

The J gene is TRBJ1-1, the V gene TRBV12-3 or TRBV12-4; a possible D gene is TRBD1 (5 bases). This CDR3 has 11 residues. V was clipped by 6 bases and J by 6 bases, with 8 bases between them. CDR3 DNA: TGTGCCAGCAGGATAGGGGCTGAAGCTTTCTTT. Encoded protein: CASRIGAEAFF.

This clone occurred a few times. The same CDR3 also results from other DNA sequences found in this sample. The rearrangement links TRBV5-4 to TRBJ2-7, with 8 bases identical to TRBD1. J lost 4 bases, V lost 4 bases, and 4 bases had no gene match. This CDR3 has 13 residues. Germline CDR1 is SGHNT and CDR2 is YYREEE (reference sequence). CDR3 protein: CASSPRTGYEQYF. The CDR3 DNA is TGTGCCAGCAGCCCGCGGACAGGGTACGAGCAGTACTTC. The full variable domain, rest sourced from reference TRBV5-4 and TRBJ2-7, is ETGVTQSPTHLIKTRGQQVTLRCSSQSGHNTVSWYQQALGQGPQFIFQYYREEENGRGNFPPRFSGLQFPNYSSELNVNALELDDSALYLCASSPRTGYEQYFGPGTRLTVT.

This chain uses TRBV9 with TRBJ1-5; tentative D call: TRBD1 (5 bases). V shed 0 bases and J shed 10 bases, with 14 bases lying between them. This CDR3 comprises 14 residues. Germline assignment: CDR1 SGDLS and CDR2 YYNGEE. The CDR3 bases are TGTGCCAGCAGCGTAGGGCAGGGCCCTTTACCCCAGCATTTT. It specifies CASSVGQGPLPQHF. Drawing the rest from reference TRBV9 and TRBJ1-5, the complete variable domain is DSGVTQTPKHLITATGQRVTLRCSPRSGDLSVYWYQQSLDQGLQFLIQYYNGEERAKGNILERFSAQQFPDLHSELNLSSLELGDSALYFCASSVGQGPLPQHFGDGTRLSIL.

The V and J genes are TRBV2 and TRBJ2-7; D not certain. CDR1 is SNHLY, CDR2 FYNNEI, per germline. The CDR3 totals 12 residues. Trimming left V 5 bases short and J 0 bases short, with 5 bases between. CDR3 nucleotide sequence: TGTGCCAGCAGTAAGAGCTCCTACGAGCAGTACTTC. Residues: CASSKSSYEQYF.

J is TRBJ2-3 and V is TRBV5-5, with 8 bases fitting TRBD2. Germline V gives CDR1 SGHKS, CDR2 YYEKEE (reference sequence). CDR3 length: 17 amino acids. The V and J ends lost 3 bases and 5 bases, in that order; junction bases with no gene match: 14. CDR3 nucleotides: TGTGCCAGCAGCTGGAGCTTGGTGAGCGGGAGTAAAGATACGCAGTATTTT. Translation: CASSWSLVSGSKDTQYF.

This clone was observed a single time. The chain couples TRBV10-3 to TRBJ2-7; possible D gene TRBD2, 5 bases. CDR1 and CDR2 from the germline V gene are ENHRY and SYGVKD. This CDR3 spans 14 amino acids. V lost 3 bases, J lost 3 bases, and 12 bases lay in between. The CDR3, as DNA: TGTGCCATCAGTGACGGACTTCTAAACTACGAGCAGTACTTC. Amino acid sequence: CAISDGLLNYEQYF.